Following are 2 T cell receptor beta chains from one sample sequenced in a study of T cells in Graves' hyperthyroidism and ophthalmopathy. The investigators amplified TCR beta CDR3 regions from RNA transcripts. Carried out on the TCR CDR3, a first-round RT-PCR used the HTBI primer set. TCRdb processed the multiplex PCR reads anew with MiXCR; each CDR3 protein has one entry. Among hundreds of thousands of distinct CDR3 sequences, just under 45% were seen once, and the ten largest hold less than 8.5%. Source material: peripheral blood or thyroid tissue (not recorded which). Source of these receptors: an adult man with Graves' disease, either hyperthyroidism or ophthalmopathy (not recorded which).

This chain joins TRBV6-4 and TRBJ1-6, with D maybe TRBD1 (5 bases). The CDR3 is made up of 16 amino acids. V lost 8 bases to trimming and J lost 1 base, with 15 bases between them. Germline V gene lookup returns CDR1 MRHNA and CDR2 SNTAGT. The CDR3 DNA is TGTGCCAGCTCACCTGGGGGAAGGTCCTATAATTCACCCCTCCACTTT. Translation gives CASSPGGRSYNSPLHF.

This clonotype was observed a few times. This rearrangement joins TRBV9 to TRBJ2-7; TRBD1 agrees at 7 bases. V lost 4 bases and J lost 3; bases outside the gene matches: 10. This CDR3 has 15 amino acids. CDR1 is SGDLS and CDR2 is YYNGEE in the germline V gene. The CDR3 here is CASSIEPGTVYEQYF. The CDR3 DNA sequence: TGTGCCAGCAGCATAGAGCCCGGGACAGTCTACGAGCAGTACTTC.